This T cell receptor beta chain was captured in a study of T cells after yellow fever vaccination. Study-wide points: At around 95% for CD4 and around 91% for CD8, most primary-vaccination clones showed up again after the booster. Weaker in magnitude, the secondary response showed a faster peak on day 5 versus 15.

This clonotype has ten or more counts. The germline gives CDR1 DFQATT, CDR2 SNEGSKA (reference sequence). The CDR3 loop spans 13 amino acids. Trimming removed 3 bases at V and 3 bases at J, with 11 bases between. The 5'RACE template-switching step produced TCR cDNA and added a universal primer site and UMIs. TCRdb re-called the 5' RACE reads with MiXCR, one entry per CDR3 protein. The data contain 25,000 to 30,000 distinct CDR3 sequences, over 5% of them singletons. The rearrangement uses TRBV20-1 and TRBJ2-5; TRBD2 is a possible D gene (6 bases). The sample consisted of PBMCs, either bulk or a sorted T-cell subset (CD4+, CD8+, memory, or dextramer-sorted; not recorded which), taken on the day of the yellow fever booster vaccination. The TCR sequence derives from a man aged 25-40 years who received the YFV17D yellow fever vaccine. DNA for the CDR3: TGCAGTGCTAGCGGGAGCCGGGAAGAGACCCAGTACTTC. This translates into CSASGSREETQYF.